Listed below are T cell receptor beta chains from one sample, sequenced in a study of OX40 agonist ivuxolimab in advanced cancers. The method was immunoSEQ multiplex PCR; TCRdb's version includes in-frame clones alone and lacks a portion of them. The sample yields tens of thousands of clones, around 77% seen once. The specimen was CD4+ or CD8+ T cells sorted from blood, collected in a trial of the OX40 agonist ivuxolimab. The receptors originated from an adult with an advanced solid tumor such as melanoma, head and neck, liver or kidney cancer. The CDR3 runs from the conserved cysteine through the conserved F or W. The D gene is left open where the match is weak. Expanded clones are given a class, and other clones once, few, many or no size at all.

clone_size | d_call | j_call | v_call | cdr3_aa | cdr3_nt
. | TRBD2 | TRBJ2-2 | TRBV7-2 | CASSLTGRVNTGELFF | TGTGCCAGCAGCTTAACGGGGAGGGTAAACACCGGGGAGCTGTTTTTT
few | . | TRBJ2-5 | TRBV5-4 | CASSLDALSPLETQYF | TGTGCCAGCAGCTTGGACGCGTTGAGCCCTTTGGAGACCCAGTACTTC
. | . | TRBJ1-3 | TRBV13 | CASSIRADGNTIYF | TGTGCCAGCAGCATCCGGGCAGACGGAAACACCATATATTTT
few | . | TRBJ2-5 | TRBV7-2 | CASSFQGLGETQYF | TGTGCCAGCAGCTTTCAGGGTCTAGGAGAGACCCAGTACTTC
. | . | TRBJ2-3 | TRBV19 | CASKVGGTSTDTQYF | TGTGCCAGTAAGGTCGGCGGGACTAGCACAGATACGCAGTATTTT
. | . | TRBJ2-3 | TRBV29-1 | CSVKSFGADTQYF | TGCAGCGTTAAATCTTTCGGTGCAGATACGCAGTATTTT
. | . | TRBJ1-1 | TRBV19 | CASTPQGRTTEAFF | TGTGCCAGTACCCCCCAAGGGCGGACCACTGAAGCTTTCTTT
once | . | TRBJ1-1 | TRBV11-2 | CASSLFSRGNTEAFF | TGTGCCAGCAGCTTATTTTCCAGGGGGAACACTGAAGCTTTCTTT
. | TRBD2 | TRBJ2-7 | TRBV30 | CAWSFAGGRREQYF | TGTGCCTGGAGTTTTGCGGGAGGGCGTCGCGAGCAGTACTTC
medium-sized | . | TRBJ2-7 | TRBV7-8 | CASSLRREKHEQYF | TGTGCCAGCAGCTTACGCCGGGAGAAGCACGAGCAGTACTTC
. | . | TRBJ2-1 | TRBV27 | CATQPTLYNEQFF | TGTGCCACCCAACCGACTCTTTACAATGAGCAGTTCTTC
. | . | TRBJ2-2 | TRBV6-4 | CASSDSGRVNTGELFF | TGTGCCAGCAGTGACTCGGGCAGAGTTAACACCGGGGAGCTGTTTTTT
. | . | TRBJ1-2 | TRBV2 | CASTHGVGGYTF | TGTGCCAGCACGCATGGGGTAGGCGGCTACACCTTC
once | . | TRBJ2-2 | TRBV7-3 | CASSLSANAGELFF | TGTGCCAGCAGCTTATCAGCTAATGCCGGGGAGCTGTTTTTT
. | . | TRBJ1-6 | TRBV5-4 | CASSIQGGSGPPLHF | TGTGCCAGCAGCATTCAAGGGGGGAGTGGTCCACCCCTCCACTTT
. | . | TRBJ1-2 | TRBV28 | CASTGGGTLKNNGYTF | TGTGCCAGCACCGGGGGGGGGACGCTTAAGAATAATGGCTACACCTTC
few | . | TRBJ1-1 | TRBV5-1 | CASNEGLNTEAFF | TGCGCCAGCAATGAGGGGCTGAACACTGAAGCTTTCTTT
few | . | TRBJ2-1 | TRBV5-1 | CASSSGTPYNEQFF | TGCGCCAGCAGCTCCGGGACTCCCTACAATGAGCAGTTCTTC
. | . | TRBJ1-2 | TRBV6-1 | CASTAGVAGYGYTF | TGTGCCAGCACTGCAGGGGTCGCGGGCTATGGCTACACCTTC
. | TRBD2 | TRBJ2-3 | TRBV7-8 | CASSPRDYRTDTQYF | TGTGCCAGCAGCCCCCGGGACTATCGCACAGATACGCAGTATTTT
. | . | TRBJ2-7 | TRBV19 | CASSRDFKSSYEQYF | TGTGCCAGTAGTCGGGACTTTAAGAGCTCCTACGAGCAGTACTTC
. | TRBD1 | TRBJ1-5 | TRBV10-3 | CATGTGKDQPQHF | TGTGCCACCGGGACAGGGAAGGATCAGCCCCAGCATTTT
once | . | TRBJ1-4 | TRBV7-8 | CASSLATEPGSLRSRGEKLFF | TGTGCCAGCAGCTTAGCTACAGAGCCGGGATCCTTACGCTCAAGAGGGGAAAAACTGTTTTTT
. | . | TRBJ2-5 | TRBV7-8 | CASSGQRYQETQYF | TGTGCCAGCAGCGGCCAACGGTACCAAGAGACCCAGTACTTC
. | TRBD1 | TRBJ1-1 | TRBV7-6 | CASSQDRATEAFF | TGTGCCAGCAGCCAAGACAGGGCGACTGAAGCTTTCTTT
once | TRBD1 | TRBJ2-7 | TRBV6-6 | CASSYSTTGTDQYF | TGTGCCAGCAGTTACTCTACTACCGGGACAGATCAGTACTTC
once | . | TRBJ2-4 | TRBV19 | CASSTSGVLNIQYF | TGTGCCAGTAGCACCTCGGGTGTATTAAACATTCAGTACTTC
. | . | TRBJ2-7 | TRBV30 | CARTATGSYEQYF | TGTGCCAGGACAGCGACGGGGTCCTACGAGCAGTACTTC
. | . | TRBJ2-1 | TRBV6-6 | CASSYSILHQFF | TGTGCCAGCAGTTACTCGATCCTTCACCAGTTCTTC
. | . | TRBJ2-1 | TRBV5-1 | CASSVPGEKRFF | TGCGCCAGCAGCGTACCGGGGGAAAAACGGTTCTTC
. | . | TRBJ2-5 | TRBV12-5 | CASGPHISSETQYF | TGTGCTAGTGGCCCCCATATTAGTTCAGAGACCCAGTACTTC
medium-sized | TRBD1 | TRBJ2-7 | TRBV28 | CASSSTGGSYEQYF | TGTGCCAGCAGTTCGACAGGGGGCTCCTACGAGCAGTACTTC
. | . | TRBJ2-7 | TRBV29-1 | CSVEVMGEQYF | TGCAGCGTTGAAGTGATGGGGGAGCAGTACTTC
. | . | TRBJ1-1 | TRBV18 | CASSPFQKNTEAFF | TGTGCCAGCTCACCATTCCAGAAGAACACTGAAGCTTTCTTT
. | . | TRBJ1-5 | TRBV7-6 | CASSPGAGQPQHF | TGTGCCAGCAGCCCGGGGGCCGGGCAGCCCCAGCATTTT
. | . | TRBJ1-1 | TRBV5-4 | CASSTSGVGGAAAFF | TGTGCCAGCAGCACATCCGGGGTGGGTGGCGCGGCCGCTTTCTTT
. | TRBD1 | TRBJ2-5 | TRBV5-1 | CASSLQAGTGGGETQYF | TGCGCCAGCAGCCTCCAAGCCGGGACAGGGGGAGGAGAGACCCAGTACTTC
. | . | TRBJ1-6 | TRBV27 | CASSWGVYSPLHF | TGTGCCAGCAGTTGGGGGGTATACTCACCCCTCCACTTT
. | TRBD1 | TRBJ1-5 | TRBV4-1 | CASSRGAGGYSNQPQHF | TGCGCCAGCAGCCGCGGGGCAGGGGGGTATAGCAATCAGCCCCAGCATTTT
. | . | TRBJ2-1 | TRBV18 | CASSASSEQFF | TGTGCCAGCTCAGCTAGTAGTGAGCAGTTCTTC
. | TRBD2 | TRBJ2-3 | TRBV5-1 | CASTPTSGSPDTQYF | TGCGCCAGCACCCCAACTAGCGGGAGCCCAGATACGCAGTATTTT
. | . | TRBJ2-6 | TRBV5-1 | CASSSGRVSSGANVLTF | TGCGCCAGCAGCTCGGGCCGGGTGAGCTCTGGGGCCAACGTCCTGACTTTC
. | . | TRBJ2-1 | TRBV6-1 | CASSLFSSYNEQFF | TGTGCCAGCAGCCTATTTAGCTCCTACAATGAGCAGTTCTTC
. | . | TRBJ2-5 | TRBV2 | CASTSGYETQYF | TGTGCCAGCACCTCAGGGTACGAGACCCAGTACTTC
. | TRBD1 | TRBJ1-2 | TRBV10-3 | CAISEAGGSGYTF | TGTGCCATCAGTGAGGCAGGGGGAAGTGGCTACACCTTC